Following are 20 T cell receptor beta chains from one sample sequenced in a study of blood T cell repertoires in COVID-19. Clones were sequenced by immunoSEQ multiplex PCR, and TCRdb holds only the in-frame ones, with some missing. The repertoire holds nearly 300,000 clones, with about 88% as singletons. The sequenced sample consisted of peripheral blood. All receptors come from a human donor with COVID-19, enrolled during active disease. The donor label of this sample is uncertain.

CDR3 sequence (DNA): TGTGCCATCAGTGGGGATAGCGGGGGCCCTCCAGGGGCCAACGTCCTGACTTTC. Translating it yields CAISGDSGGPPGANVLTF. J is TRBJ2-6 and V is TRBV10-3, with 9 bases lining up with TRBD2. In germline, CDR1 is ENHRY, CDR2 SYGVKD. The V and J ends lost 4 bases and 4 bases, in that order; junction bases with no gene match: 11. This CDR3 is 18 amino acids long.

The chain couples TRBV5-1 to TRBJ2-5; 14 bases are shared with TRBD2. The junction had 18 bases not matched to a gene; V was cut back by 4 bases and J by 4 bases. CDR1 is SGHRS, CDR2 YFSETQ, per germline. The CDR3 loop spans 20 amino acids. The CDR3, as DNA: TGCGCCAGCAGCCTCTGGCCATCGACTAGCGGGAGGGTGAGGGGAGAGACCCAGTACTTC. As protein: CASSLWPSTSGRVRGETQYF.

This sequence joins TRBV19 and TRBJ2-3; TRBD2 matches 11 bases. The CDR3 has 16 residues. The J segment lost 0 bases and the V segment lost 5 bases, leaving 4 bases of the junction unmatched. Looked up from germline, CDR1 is LNHDA and CDR2 is SQIVND (reference sequence). This CDR3 is CASSFWTSGSTDTQYF. CDR3 DNA: TGTGCCAGTAGTTTCTGGACTAGCGGGAGCACAGATACGCAGTATTTT.

J is TRBJ2-7 and V is TRBV28; D gene uncertain. Germline CDR1 and CDR2: MDHEN and SYDVKM. Between the trimmed V and J ends, which lost 4 bases and 2 bases, there was a span of 15 bases. The CDR3 runs 15 residues. As DNA, the CDR3 is TGTGCCAGCAGTTCGAGCGAGGAGCCCCCCTACGAGCAGTACTTC. Amino acid sequence: CASSSSEEPPYEQYF.

This chain connects TRBV20-1 to TRBJ2-6, with 10 bases aligning to TRBD2. The germline V gene encodes CDR1 DFQATT and CDR2 SNEGSKA (reference sequence). The CDR3 runs to 17 residues. Losses at the gene ends were 3 bases for V and 0 bases for J; bases not matched to a gene: 5. Here the CDR3 DNA reads TGCAGTGCTAGTCTAGCGGGGGCCCTCTCTGGGGCCAACGTCCTGACTTTC. It codes for CSASLAGALSGANVLTF.

This clone occurred a few times. CDR3 DNA sequence: TGTGCCTCCCGGTGGAGGAGCTCCTACAATGAGCAGTTCTTC. This encodes CASRWRSSYNEQFF. J is TRBJ2-1 and V is TRBV7-2; D is possibly TRBD2 (5 bases). The CDR3 spans 14 residues. Germline CDR1 and CDR2: SGHTA and FQGNSA. The V end was cut by 11 bases, the J end by 0 bases, with 14 bases between.

V is TRBV6-9 and J is TRBJ2-1; maybe TRBD2 (5 bases). Trimming stripped 3 bases from V and 2 bases from J, with 17 bases between. Germline values: CDR1 MNHGY, CDR2 SVAAGI. CDR3 length: 17 residues. DNA of the CDR3: TGTGCCAGCAGTTACACACGCCAGGACTCGGCCTACAATGAGCAGTTCTTC. Translation: CASSYTRQDSAYNEQFF.

V is TRBV7-9 and J is TRBJ2-1; the D gene is possibly TRBD2 (5 bases). Per the germline V gene, CDR1 is SEHNR and CDR2 is FQNEAQ (reference sequence). Trimming took off 5 bases at V and 4 bases at J, with 24 bases between the two ends. The CDR3 runs 18 residues. This CDR3 is CASSPRAGAEIGYNEQFF. CDR3 nucleotides: TGTGCCAGCAGCCCCCGGGCTGGAGCGGAAATTGGGTACAATGAGCAGTTCTTC.

The J gene is TRBJ1-1, the V gene TRBV2, with D unclear. V was cut by 5 bases and J by 8 bases, with 9 bases left in between. Germline V lookup: CDR1 SNHLY, CDR2 FYNNEI. CDR3 length: 11 residues. In DNA, the CDR3 is TGTGCCAGCAGTCCGTTCAGGGAAGCTTTCTTT. Translating gives CASSPFREAFF.

J is TRBJ1-2 and V is TRBV30; unclear D gene. Germline loops: CDR1 GTSNPN, CDR2 SVGIG (reference sequence). The CDR3 has 12 amino acids. Trimming cost V 3 bases and J 5 bases, with 10 bases left between them. In DNA form, the CDR3 reads TGTGCCTGGAGAGGGCCGGGGTATGGCTACACCTTC. Encoded protein: CAWRGPGYGYTF. Complete variable domain (other parts from reference TRBV30 and TRBJ1-2): SQTIHQWPATLVQPVGSPLSLECTVEGTSNPNLYWYRQAAGRGLQLLFYSVGIGQISSEVPQNLSASRPQDRQFILSSKKLLLSDSGFYLCAWRGPGYGYTFGSGTRLTVV.

This chain joins TRBV19 and TRBJ2-1; tentative D call: TRBD2 (5 bases). The V end was cut by 11 bases, the J end by 7 bases, with 21 bases between. CDR1 is LNHDA and CDR2 is SQIVND in the germline V gene (reference sequence). The CDR3 runs to 14 residues. The CDR3 sequence: CASTGLGSVNEQFF. CDR3 bases: TGTGCCTCCACGGGGTTGGGCTCGGTAAATGAGCAGTTCTTC.

The chain employs TRBV6-6 and TRBJ2-5; 8 nucleotides match TRBD1. J was trimmed by 4 bases and V by 6 bases; bases with no gene match: 10. This CDR3 has 15 amino acids. The germline V gene has CDR1 MNHNY and CDR2 SVGAGI (reference sequence). CDR3 region: CASSDDRGQRETQYF. The CDR3 DNA reads as TGTGCCAGCAGCGACGACAGGGGACAGCGAGAGACCCAGTACTTC.

This clone was seen once. The chain recombines TRBV5-6 with TRBJ2-3, with 10 bases matching TRBD2. CDR1 is SGHDT, CDR2 YYEEEE, per germline. Unmatched junction bases numbered 12, after V lost 1 base and J lost 1 base. This CDR3 contains 19 residues. The CDR3 loop reads CASSLSASGSFVGTDTQYF. The CDR3 nucleotides read TGTGCCAGCAGCTTGAGTGCTAGCGGGAGTTTTGTTGGCACAGATACGCAGTATTTT. The variable domain in full, completed from reference TRBV5-6 and TRBJ2-3, reads DAGVTQSPTHLIKTRGQQVTLRCSPKSGHDTVSWYQQALGQGPQFIFQYYEEEERQRGNFPDRFSGHQFPNYSSELNVNALLLGDSALYLCASSLSASGSFVGTDTQYFGPGTRLTVL.

This sequence joins TRBV24-1 and TRBJ2-2; TRBD2 is a possible D gene (5 bases). This CDR3 is built from 17 residues. Looked up from germline, CDR1 is KGHDR and CDR2 is SFDVKD. V was pared by 10 bases and J by 0 bases, with 20 bases between. The CDR3 loop reads CATGRGIHPANTGELFF. The DNA for the CDR3 is TGTGCCACTGGACGAGGGATCCACCCCGCGAACACCGGGGAGCTGTTTTTT.

The rearrangement joins TRBV11-3 to TRBJ2-3; D is undetermined. Germline CDR1 reads SGHNT; CDR2 reads YENEEA. This CDR3 comprises 13 residues. The V and J ends lost 1 base and 5 bases respectively, with 7 bases between them. The chain's CDR3 is CASSLGALDTQYF. Written as DNA, the CDR3 is TGTGCCAGCAGCTTAGGGGCCCTAGATACGCAGTATTTT.

The chain combines TRBV10-3 with TRBJ1-4, with TRBD1 matching over 10 bases. The CDR3 has 14 amino acids. V was clipped by 6 bases and J by 8 bases; unmatched bases: 6. The germline gives CDR1 ENHRY, CDR2 SYGVKD. CDR3 region: CAISPGQGMEKLFF. The CDR3 DNA is TGTGCCATCAGCCCGGGACAGGGGATGGAAAAACTGTTTTTT.

The chain carries TRBV19 and TRBJ2-1; TRBD2 is a possible D gene (7 bases). The CDR3 length is 18 residues. The germline V and J ends were trimmed by 0 bases and 0 bases, with 15 bases remaining between them. In germline, CDR1 is LNHDA, CDR2 SQIVND (reference sequence). The CDR3 here is CASSIEGGGPSSYNEQFF. The CDR3 DNA reads TGTGCCAGTAGTATAGAGGGCGGGGGCCCAAGCTCCTACAATGAGCAGTTCTTC.

The chain combines TRBV18 with TRBJ1-1, with 11 bases lining up with TRBD1. This CDR3 comprises 18 residues. J gave up 1 base and V 2 bases, and 9 bases lay outside the gene matches. Germline V lookup: CDR1 KGHSH, CDR2 LQKENI. Here the CDR3 reads CASSPTEGTGGRNTEAFF. The CDR3 region has the DNA TGTGCCAGCTCACCAACAGAAGGGACAGGGGGGAGGAACACTGAAGCTTTCTTT.

The genes are TRBV6-2 or TRBV6-3 and TRBJ1-1; 7 bases match TRBD1. J gave up 1 base and V 6 bases, and 14 bases lay outside the gene matches. The CDR3 runs to 17 residues. Per the germline V gene, CDR1 is MNHEY and CDR2 is SVGEGT. CDR3 bases: TGTGCCAGCAGCCAGATTGGGACAGCACAAGCGAACACTGAAGCTTTCTTT. Its translation is CASSQIGTAQANTEAFF.

The count of this clone is one. The rearrangement uses TRBV28 and TRBJ1-5, with D unresolved. CDR3 length: 13 amino acids. Deletions cut 9 bases from V and 7 bases from J, with 16 bases between. Germline values: CDR1 MDHEN, CDR2 SYDVKM. The CDR3 spells CASGEVGNQPQHF. CDR3 bases: TGTGCCAGTGGGGAGGTCGGGAACCAGCCCCAGCATTTT. Full variable domain (rest looked up from reference TRBV28 and TRBJ1-5): DVKVTQSSRYLVKRTGEKVFLECVQDMDHENMFWYRQDPGLGLRLIYFSYDVKMKEKGDIPEGYSVSREKKERFSLILESASTNQTSMYLCASGEVGNQPQHFGDGTRLSIL.